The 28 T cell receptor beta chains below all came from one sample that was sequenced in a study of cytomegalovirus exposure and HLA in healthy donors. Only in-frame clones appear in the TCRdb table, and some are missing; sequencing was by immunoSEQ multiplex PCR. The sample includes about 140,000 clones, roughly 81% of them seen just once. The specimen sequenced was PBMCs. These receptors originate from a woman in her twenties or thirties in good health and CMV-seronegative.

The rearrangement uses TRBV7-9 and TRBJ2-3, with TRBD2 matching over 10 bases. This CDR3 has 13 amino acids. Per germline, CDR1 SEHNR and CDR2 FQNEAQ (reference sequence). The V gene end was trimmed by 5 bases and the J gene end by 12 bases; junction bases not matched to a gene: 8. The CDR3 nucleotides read TGTGCCAGCAGCCCTCTAGCGGGGGTATATCAGTATTTT. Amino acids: CASSPLAGVYQYF. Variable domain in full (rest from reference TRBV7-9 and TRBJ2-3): DTGVSQNPRHKITKRGQNVTFRCDPISEHNRLYWYRQTLGQGPEFLTYFQNEAQLEKSRLLSDRFSAERPKGSFSTLEIQRTEQGDSAMYLCASSPLAGVYQYFGPGTRLTVL.

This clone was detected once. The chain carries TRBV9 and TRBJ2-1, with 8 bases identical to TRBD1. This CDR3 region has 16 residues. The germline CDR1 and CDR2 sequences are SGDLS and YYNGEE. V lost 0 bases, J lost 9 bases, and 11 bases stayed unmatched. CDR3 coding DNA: TGTGCCAGCAGCGTAGATATCCAGGGGGCTAGTGGTGAGCAGTTCTTC. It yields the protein CASSVDIQGASGEQFF.

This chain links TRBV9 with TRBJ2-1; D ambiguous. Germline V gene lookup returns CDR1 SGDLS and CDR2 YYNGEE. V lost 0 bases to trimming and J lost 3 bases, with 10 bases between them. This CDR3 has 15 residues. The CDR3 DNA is TGTGCCAGCAGCGTAGGTTCGACGGGCTACAATGAGCAGTTCTTC. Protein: CASSVGSTGYNEQFF.

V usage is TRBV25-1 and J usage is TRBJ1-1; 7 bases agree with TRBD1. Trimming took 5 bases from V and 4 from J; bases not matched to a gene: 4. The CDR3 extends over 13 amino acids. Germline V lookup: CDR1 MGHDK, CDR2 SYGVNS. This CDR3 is CASSRQGVTEAFF. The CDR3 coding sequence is TGTGCCAGCAGTCGACAGGGAGTCACTGAAGCTTTCTTT.

The CDR3 DNA is TGTGCCAGCAGTGAAGGGACAGGGGGTGATGGCTACACCTTC. This sequence encodes CASSEGTGGDGYTF. The chain couples TRBV6-1 to TRBJ1-2; TRBD1 matches at 10 bases. Germline CDR1 reads MNHNS; CDR2 reads SASEGT. The V segment lost 1 base and the J segment 6 bases; nucleotides outside the gene matches: 2. This CDR3 spans 14 amino acids.

CDR3 sequence: CASSHDSKGTNEQFF. In DNA form, the CDR3 reads TGTGCCAGCAGCCACGACAGTAAGGGAACGAATGAGCAGTTCTTC. The chain links TRBV2 to TRBJ2-1; the D gene is possibly TRBD1 (5 bases). CDR3 length equals 15 residues. The V gene lost 6 bases and the J gene lost 7 bases, with 19 bases spanning the gap. Germline lookup yields CDR1 SNHLY and CDR2 FYNNEI.

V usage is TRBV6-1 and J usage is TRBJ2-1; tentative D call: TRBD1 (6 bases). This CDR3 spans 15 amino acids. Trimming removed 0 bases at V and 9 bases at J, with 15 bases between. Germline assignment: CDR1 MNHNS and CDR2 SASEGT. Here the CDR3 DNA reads TGTGCCAGCAGTGAAGCGTGGGGGCTGGGAACTGAGCAGTTCTTC. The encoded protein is CASSEAWGLGTEQFF.

The CDR3, as DNA: TGTGCCAGCAGTTTAACGGCAGGGGGAAGAAAACTGTTTTTT. Translation: CASSLTAGGRKLFF. The genes are TRBV28 and TRBJ1-4, with 7 bases fitting TRBD1. The CDR3 runs to 14 residues. V was clipped by 2 bases and J by 10 bases; unmatched bases: 7. Per germline, CDR1 MDHEN and CDR2 SYDVKM. Drawing the rest from reference TRBV28 and TRBJ1-4, the complete variable domain is DVKVTQSSRYLVKRTGEKVFLECVQDMDHENMFWYRQDPGLGLRLIYFSYDVKMKEKGDIPEGYSVSREKKERFSLILESASTNQTSMYLCASSLTAGGRKLFFGSGTQLSVL.

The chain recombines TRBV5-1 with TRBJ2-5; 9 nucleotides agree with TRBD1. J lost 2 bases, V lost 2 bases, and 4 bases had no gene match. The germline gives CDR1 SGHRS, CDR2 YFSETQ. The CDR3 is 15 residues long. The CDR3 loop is CASSFRQGGQETQYF. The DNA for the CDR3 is TGCGCCAGCAGCTTCCGACAGGGGGGTCAAGAGACCCAGTACTTC.

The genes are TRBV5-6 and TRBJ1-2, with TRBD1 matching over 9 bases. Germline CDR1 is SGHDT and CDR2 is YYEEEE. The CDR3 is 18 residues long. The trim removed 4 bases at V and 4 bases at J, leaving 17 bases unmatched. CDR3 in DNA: TGTGCCAGCAGCCTCCTTAGCGGACAGGGGCCCAGAAGCTATGGCTACACCTTC. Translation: CASSLLSGQGPRSYGYTF.

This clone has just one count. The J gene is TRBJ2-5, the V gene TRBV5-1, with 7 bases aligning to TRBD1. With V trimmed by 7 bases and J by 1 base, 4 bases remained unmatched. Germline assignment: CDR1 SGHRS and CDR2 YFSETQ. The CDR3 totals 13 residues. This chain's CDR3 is CASRRDSQETQYF. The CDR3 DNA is TGCGCCAGCCGACGGGACAGCCAAGAGACCCAGTACTTC.

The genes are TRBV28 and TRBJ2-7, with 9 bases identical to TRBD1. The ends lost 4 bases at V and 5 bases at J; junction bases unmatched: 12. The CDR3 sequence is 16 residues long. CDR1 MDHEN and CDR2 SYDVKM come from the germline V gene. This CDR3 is CASSYLSGTGPNEQYF. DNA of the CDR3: TGTGCCAGCAGTTATCTGTCCGGGACAGGGCCTAACGAGCAGTACTTC.

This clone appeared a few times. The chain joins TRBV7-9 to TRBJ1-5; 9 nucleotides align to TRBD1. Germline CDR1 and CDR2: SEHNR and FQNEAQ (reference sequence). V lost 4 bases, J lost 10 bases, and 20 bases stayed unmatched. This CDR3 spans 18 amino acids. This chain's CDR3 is CASSSHLAGTGKNLPQHF. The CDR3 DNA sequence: TGTGCCAGCAGCTCCCATCTCGCTGGGACAGGGAAGAATCTACCCCAGCATTTT.

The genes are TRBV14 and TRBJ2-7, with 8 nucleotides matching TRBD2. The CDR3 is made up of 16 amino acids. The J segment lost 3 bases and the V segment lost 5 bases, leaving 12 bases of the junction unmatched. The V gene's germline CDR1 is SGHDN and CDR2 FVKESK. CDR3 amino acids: CASSSGGGLTSYEQYF. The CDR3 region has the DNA TGTGCCAGCAGCTCGGGGGGGGGCCTAACTAGCTACGAGCAGTACTTC.

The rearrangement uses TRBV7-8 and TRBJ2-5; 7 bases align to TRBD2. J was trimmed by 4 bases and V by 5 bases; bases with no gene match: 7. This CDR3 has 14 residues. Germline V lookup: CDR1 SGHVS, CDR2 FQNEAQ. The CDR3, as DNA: TGTGCCAGCAGCCCGGAGGGGAGGGTAGAGACCCAGTACTTC. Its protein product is CASSPEGRVETQYF.

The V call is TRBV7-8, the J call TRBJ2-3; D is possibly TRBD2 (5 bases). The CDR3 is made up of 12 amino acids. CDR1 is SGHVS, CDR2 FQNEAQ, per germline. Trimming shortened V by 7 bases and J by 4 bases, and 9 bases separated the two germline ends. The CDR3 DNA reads TGTGCCAGCATGCCGGGGTCAGATACGCAGTATTTT. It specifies CASMPGSDTQYF.

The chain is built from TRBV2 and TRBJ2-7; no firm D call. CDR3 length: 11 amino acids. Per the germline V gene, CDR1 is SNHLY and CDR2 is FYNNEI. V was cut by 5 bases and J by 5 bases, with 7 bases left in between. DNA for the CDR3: TGTGCCAGCAGTTTCTACGACGAGCAGTACTTC. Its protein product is CASSFYDEQYF.

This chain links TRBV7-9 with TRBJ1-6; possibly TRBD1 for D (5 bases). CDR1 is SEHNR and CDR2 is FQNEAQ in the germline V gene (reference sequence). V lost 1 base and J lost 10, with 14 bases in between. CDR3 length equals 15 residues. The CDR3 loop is CASSLDRAGRSPLHF. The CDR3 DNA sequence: TGTGCCAGCAGCTTAGATCGAGCAGGGCGCTCACCCCTCCACTTT.

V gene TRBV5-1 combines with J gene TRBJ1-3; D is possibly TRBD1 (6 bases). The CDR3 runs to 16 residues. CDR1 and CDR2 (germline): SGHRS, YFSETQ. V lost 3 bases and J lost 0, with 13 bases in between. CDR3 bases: TGCGCCAGCAGCTGGGGTGGACAGACCTCTGGAAACACCATATATTTT. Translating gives CASSWGGQTSGNTIYF.

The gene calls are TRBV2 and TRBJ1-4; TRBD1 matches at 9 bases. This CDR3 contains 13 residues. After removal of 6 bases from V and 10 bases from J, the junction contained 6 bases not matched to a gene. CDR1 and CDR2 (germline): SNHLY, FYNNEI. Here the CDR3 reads CASRDRDRAKLFF. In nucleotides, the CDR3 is TGTGCCAGCAGGGACAGGGACAGGGCAAAACTGTTTTTT. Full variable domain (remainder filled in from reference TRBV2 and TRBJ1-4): EPEVTQTPSHQVTQMGQEVILRCVPISNHLYFYWYRQILGQKVEFLVSFYNNEISEKSEIFDDQFSVERPDGSNFTLKIRSTKLEDSAMYFCASRDRDRAKLFFGSGTQLSVL.

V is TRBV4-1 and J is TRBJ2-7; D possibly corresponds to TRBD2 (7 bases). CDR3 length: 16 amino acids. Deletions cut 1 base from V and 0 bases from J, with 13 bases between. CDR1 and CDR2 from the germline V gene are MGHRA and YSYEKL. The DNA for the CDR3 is TGCGCCAGCAGCCAAGTTCCCGGGGGGCCCTCCTACGAGCAGTACTTC. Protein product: CASSQVPGGPSYEQYF.

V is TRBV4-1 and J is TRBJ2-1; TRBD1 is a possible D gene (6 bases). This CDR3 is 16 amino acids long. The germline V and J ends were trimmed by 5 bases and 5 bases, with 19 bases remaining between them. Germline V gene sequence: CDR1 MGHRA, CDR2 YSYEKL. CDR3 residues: CASSTRTGFSDNEQFF. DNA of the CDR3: TGCGCCAGCAGCACACGAACAGGGTTCTCGGACAATGAGCAGTTCTTC.

The CDR3 loop reads CAWSVGSGGSYEQYF. CDR3 in DNA: TGTGCCTGGAGTGTGGGTAGCGGGGGCTCCTACGAGCAGTACTTC. The chain is built from TRBV30 and TRBJ2-7, with TRBD2 matching over 9 bases. This CDR3 spans 15 amino acids. The V gene's germline CDR1 is GTSNPN and CDR2 SVGIG (reference sequence). With 0 bases clipped from V and 0 bases from J, the junction kept 3 bases outside the gene matches.

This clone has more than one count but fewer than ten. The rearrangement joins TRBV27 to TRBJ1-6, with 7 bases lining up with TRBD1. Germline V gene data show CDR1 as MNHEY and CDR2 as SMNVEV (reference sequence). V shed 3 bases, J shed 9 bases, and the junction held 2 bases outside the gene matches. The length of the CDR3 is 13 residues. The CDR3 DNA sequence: TGTGCCAGCAGTTTCGACAGGGTTTCACCCCTCCACTTT. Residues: CASSFDRVSPLHF.

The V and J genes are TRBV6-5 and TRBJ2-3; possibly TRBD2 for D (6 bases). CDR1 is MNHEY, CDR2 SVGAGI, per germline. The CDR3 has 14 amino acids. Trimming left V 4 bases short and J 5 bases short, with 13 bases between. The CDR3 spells CASSSPAGKDTQYF. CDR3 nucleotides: TGTGCCAGCAGTTCGCCGGCGGGGAAAGATACGCAGTATTTT.

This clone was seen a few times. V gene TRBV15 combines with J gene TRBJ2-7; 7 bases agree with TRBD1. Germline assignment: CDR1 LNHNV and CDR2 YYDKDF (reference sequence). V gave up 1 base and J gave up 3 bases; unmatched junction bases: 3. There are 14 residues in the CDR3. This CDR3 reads CATSRGDRNYEQYF. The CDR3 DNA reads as TGTGCCACCAGCAGAGGGGACAGAAACTACGAGCAGTACTTC.

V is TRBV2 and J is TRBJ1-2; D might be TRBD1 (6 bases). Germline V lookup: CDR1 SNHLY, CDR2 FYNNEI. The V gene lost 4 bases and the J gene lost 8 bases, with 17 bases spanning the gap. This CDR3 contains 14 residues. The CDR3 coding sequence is TGTGCCAGCAGTGGAGACCAGGGGAGAAGGGGCTACACCTTC. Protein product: CASSGDQGRRGYTF.

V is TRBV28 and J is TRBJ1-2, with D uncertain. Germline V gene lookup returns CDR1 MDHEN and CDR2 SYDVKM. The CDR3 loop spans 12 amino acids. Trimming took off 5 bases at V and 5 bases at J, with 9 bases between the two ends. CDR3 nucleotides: TGTGCCAGCAGTGGCCTGAAATATGGCTACACCTTC. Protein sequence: CASSGLKYGYTF.